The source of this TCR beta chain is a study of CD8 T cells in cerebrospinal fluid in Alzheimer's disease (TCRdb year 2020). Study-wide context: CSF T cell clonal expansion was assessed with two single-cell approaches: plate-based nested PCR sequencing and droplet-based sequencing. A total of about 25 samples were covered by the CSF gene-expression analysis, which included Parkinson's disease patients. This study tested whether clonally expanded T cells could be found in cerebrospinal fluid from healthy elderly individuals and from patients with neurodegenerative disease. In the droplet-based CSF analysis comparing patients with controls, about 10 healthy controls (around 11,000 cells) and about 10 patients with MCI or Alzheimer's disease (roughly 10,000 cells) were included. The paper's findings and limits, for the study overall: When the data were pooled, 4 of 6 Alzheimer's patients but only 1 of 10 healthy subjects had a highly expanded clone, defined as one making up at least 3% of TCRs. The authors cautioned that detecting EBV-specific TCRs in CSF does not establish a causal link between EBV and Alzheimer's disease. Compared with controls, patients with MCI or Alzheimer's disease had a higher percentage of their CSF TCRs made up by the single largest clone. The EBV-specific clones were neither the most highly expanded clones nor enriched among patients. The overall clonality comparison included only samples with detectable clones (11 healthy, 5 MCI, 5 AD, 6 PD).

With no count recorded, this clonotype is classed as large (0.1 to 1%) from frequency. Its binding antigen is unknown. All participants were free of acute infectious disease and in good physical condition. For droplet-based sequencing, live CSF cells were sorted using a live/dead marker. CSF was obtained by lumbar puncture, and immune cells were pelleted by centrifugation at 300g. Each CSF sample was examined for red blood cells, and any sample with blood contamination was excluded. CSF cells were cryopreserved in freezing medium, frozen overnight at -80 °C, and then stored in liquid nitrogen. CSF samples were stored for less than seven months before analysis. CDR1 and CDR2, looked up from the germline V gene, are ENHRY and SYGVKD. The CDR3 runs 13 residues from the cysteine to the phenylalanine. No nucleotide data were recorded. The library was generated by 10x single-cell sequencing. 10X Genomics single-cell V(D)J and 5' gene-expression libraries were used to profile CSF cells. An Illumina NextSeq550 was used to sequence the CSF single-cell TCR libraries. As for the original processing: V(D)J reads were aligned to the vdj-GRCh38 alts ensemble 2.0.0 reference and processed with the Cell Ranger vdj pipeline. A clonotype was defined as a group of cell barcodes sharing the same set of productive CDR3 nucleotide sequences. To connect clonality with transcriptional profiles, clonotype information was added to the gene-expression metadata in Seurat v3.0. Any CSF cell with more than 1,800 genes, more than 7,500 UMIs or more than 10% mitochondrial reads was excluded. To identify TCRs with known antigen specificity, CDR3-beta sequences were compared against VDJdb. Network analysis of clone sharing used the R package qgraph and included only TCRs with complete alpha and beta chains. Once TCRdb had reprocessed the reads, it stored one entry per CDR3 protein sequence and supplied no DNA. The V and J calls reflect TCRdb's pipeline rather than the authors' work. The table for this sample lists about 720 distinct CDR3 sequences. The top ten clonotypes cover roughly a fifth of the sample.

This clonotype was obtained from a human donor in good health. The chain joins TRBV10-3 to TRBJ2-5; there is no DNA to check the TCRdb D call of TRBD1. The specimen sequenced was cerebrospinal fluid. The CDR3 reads CAISVGQAETQYF.